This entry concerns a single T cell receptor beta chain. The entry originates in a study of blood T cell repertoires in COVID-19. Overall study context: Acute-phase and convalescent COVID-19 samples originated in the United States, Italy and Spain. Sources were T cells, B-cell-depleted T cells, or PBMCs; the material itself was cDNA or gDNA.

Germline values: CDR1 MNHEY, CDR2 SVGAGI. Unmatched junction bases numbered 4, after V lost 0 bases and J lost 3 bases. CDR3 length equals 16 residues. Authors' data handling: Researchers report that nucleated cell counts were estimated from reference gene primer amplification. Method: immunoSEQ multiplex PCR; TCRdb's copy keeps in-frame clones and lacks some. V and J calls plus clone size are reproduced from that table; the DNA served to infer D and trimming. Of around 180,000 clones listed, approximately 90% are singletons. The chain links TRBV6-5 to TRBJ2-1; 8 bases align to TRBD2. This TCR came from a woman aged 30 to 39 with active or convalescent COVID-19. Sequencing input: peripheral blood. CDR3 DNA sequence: TGTGCCAGCAGTTACTCGACGGGAGGGGTCTACAATGAGCAGTTCTTC. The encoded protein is CASSYSTGGVYNEQFF.